Listed below are T cell receptor beta chains from one sample, sequenced in a study of PD-L1 blockade in urothelial cancer. Sequencing used immunoSEQ multiplex PCR; TCRdb keeps in-frame clones, though not all of them. Of 35,000 to 45,000 clones listed, 35% to 40% are singletons. The sequenced sample was tumor tissue, obtained before atezolizumab (anti-PD-L1) treatment. The receptors originated from a man between 60 and 70 years old with urothelial cancer. Both conserved end residues are part of each CDR3. Expanded clones are given a class, and other clones once, few, many or no size at all.

size: few
V: TRBV30
J: TRBJ1-5
CDR3: CAWGASNNNPQHF

size: few
V: TRBV9
J: TRBJ1-5
CDR3: CASSAPGQGANQPQHF

size: .
V: TRBV18
J: TRBJ1-1
CDR3: CASSATGDTEAFF

size: few
V: TRBV6-7
J: TRBJ1-1
CDR3: CASLGDTEAFF

size: few
V: TRBV5-1
J: TRBJ2-2
CDR3: CASSLVAGREAELFF

size: .
V: TRBV28
J: TRBJ1-3
CDR3: CASSFGGWRSGNTIYF

size: .
V: TRBV19
J: TRBJ1-4
CDR3: CASSNQRGNEKLFF

size: few
V: TRBV6-4
J: TRBJ1-5
CDR3: CASGRGQGNQPQHF

size: .
V: TRBV28
J: TRBJ1-4
CDR3: CASSQGGANEKLFF

size: .
V: TRBV10-2
J: TRBJ2-3
CDR3: CASSKGTDTQYF

size: .
V: TRBV18
J: TRBJ2-1
CDR3: CASSLQPGGGYNEQFF

size: .
V: TRBV19
J: TRBJ2-5
CDR3: CASANTLVETQYF

size: .
V: TRBV18
J: TRBJ1-6
CDR3: CASSPDIGNNSPLHF

size: .
V: TRBV5-1
J: TRBJ1-6
CDR3: CASSLRPAQGDSPLHF

size: few
V: TRBV28
J: TRBJ1-1
CDR3: CASSRQRGTEAFF

size: .
V: TRBV5-1
J: TRBJ2-3
CDR3: CASSLGTYTDTQYF